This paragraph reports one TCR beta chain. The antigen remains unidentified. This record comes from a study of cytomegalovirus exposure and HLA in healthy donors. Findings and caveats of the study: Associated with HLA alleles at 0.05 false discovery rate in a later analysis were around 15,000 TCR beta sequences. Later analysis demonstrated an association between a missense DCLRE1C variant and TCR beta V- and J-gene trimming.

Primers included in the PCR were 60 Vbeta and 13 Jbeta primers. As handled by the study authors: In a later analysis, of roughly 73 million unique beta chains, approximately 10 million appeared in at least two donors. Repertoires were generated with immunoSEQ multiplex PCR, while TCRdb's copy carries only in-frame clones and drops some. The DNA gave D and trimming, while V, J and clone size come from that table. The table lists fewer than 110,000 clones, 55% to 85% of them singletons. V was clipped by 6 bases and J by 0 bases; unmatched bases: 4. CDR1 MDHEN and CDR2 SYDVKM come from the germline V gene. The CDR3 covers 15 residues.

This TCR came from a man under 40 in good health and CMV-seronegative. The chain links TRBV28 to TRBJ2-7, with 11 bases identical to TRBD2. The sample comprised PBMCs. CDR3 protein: CASSMTSGASYEQYF. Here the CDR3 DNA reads TGTGCCAGCAGCATGACTAGCGGGGCCTCCTACGAGCAGTACTTC.